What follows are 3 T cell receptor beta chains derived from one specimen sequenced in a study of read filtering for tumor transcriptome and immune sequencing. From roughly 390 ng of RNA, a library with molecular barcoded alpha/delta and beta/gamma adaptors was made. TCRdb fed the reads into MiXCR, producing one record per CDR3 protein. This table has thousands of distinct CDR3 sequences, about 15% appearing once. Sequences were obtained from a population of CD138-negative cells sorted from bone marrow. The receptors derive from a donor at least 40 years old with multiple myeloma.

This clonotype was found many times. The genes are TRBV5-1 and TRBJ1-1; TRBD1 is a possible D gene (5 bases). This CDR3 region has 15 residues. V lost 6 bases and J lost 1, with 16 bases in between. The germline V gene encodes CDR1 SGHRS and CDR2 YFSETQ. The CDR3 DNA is TGCGCCAGCACGACCGTCGGGACCGGGAACACTGAAGCTTTCTTT. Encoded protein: CASTTVGTGNTEAFF. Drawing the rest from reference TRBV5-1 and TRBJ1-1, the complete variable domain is KAGVTQTPRYLIKTRGQQVTLSCSPISGHRSVSWYQQTPGQGLQFLFEYFSETQRNKGNFPGRFSGRQFSNSRSEMNVSTLELGDSALYLCASTTVGTGNTEAFFGQGTRLTVV.

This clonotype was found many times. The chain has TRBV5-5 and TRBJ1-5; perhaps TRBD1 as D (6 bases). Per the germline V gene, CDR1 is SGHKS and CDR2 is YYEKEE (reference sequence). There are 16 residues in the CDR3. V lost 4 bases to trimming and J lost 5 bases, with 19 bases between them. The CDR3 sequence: CASSPTGAGADQPQHF. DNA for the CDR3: TGTGCCAGCAGCCCGACGGGGGCAGGAGCGGATCAGCCCCAGCATTTT. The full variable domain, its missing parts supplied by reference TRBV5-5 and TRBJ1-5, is DAGVTQSPTHLIKTRGQQVTLRCSPISGHKSVSWYQQVLGQGPQFIFQYYEKEERGRGNFPDRFSARQFPNYSSELNVNALLLGDSALYLCASSPTGAGADQPQHFGDGTRLSIL.

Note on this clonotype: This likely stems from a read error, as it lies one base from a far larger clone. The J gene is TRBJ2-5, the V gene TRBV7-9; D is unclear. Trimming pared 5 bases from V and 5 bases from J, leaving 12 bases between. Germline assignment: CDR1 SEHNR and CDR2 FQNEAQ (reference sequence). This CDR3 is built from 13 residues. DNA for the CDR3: TGTGCCAGCAGCGCCGACCCCGAGGAGACCCAGTACTTC. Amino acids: CASSADPEETQYF.